This TCR beta chain was documented in a study of cytomegalovirus exposure and HLA in healthy donors. Study outcomes and limitations: An analysis done earlier found most TCR beta V segments productive about 87% or about 30% of the time. A later analysis associated under 20,000 TCR beta sequences with HLA alleles at a 0.05 false discovery rate.

Primers for the PCR totalled 60 Vbeta and 13 Jbeta. Generated by immunoSEQ multiplex PCR, the TCRdb table keeps only in-frame clones and is missing some. The data show roughly 190,000 clones, with around 80% seen just once and less than 2% held by the top ten. V was clipped by 3 bases and J by 8 bases, with 11 bases between them. CDR3 length: 13 residues. Germline lookup yields CDR1 SGHDT and CDR2 YYEEEE. This clone was counted only a few times. Antigen: not known. The receptor was isolated from a man between 18 and 29 years old in good health and CMV-seronegative. This chain joins TRBV5-6 and TRBJ1-4; D might be TRBD1 (5 bases). Sequenced material: PBMCs. The CDR3 DNA reads TGTGCCAGCAGCTCGCGGGACCGGGAAAAACTGTTTTTT. Translated, it gives CASSSRDREKLFF.